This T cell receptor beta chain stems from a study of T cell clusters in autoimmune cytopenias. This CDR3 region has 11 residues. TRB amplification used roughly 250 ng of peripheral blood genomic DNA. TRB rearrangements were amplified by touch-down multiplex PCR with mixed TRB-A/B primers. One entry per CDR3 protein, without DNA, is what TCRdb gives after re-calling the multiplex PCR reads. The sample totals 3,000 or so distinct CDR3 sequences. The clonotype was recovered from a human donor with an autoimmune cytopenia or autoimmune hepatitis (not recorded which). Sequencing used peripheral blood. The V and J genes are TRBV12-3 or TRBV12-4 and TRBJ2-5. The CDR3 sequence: CASSWGQTQYF.